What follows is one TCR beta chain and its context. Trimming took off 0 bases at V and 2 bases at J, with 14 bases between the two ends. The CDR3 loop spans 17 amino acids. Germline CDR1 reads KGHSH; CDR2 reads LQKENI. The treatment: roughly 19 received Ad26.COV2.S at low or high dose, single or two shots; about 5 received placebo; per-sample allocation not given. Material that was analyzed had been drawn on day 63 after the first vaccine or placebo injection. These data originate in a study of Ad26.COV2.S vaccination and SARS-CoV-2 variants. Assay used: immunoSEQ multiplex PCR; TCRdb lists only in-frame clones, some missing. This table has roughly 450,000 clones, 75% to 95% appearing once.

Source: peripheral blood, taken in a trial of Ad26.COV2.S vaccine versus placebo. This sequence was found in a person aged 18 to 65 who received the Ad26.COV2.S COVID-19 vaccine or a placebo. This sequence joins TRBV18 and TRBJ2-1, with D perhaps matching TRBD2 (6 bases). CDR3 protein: CASSPPGGKRAYNEQFF. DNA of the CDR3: TGTGCCAGCTCACCACCCGGAGGGAAGCGGGCCTACAATGAGCAGTTCTTC.